A selection of T cell receptor beta chains follows, all from one sample in a study of T cells after yellow fever vaccination. TCRdb re-called the 5' RACE reads with MiXCR, one entry per CDR3 protein. This table holds a few hundred thousand distinct CDR3 sequences, approximately 12% found once. Specimen: CD4+ T cells sorted from PBMCs, collected 45 days after the yellow fever booster vaccination. These receptors were taken from a young man who received the YFV17D yellow fever vaccine. The CDR3 runs from the conserved cysteine through the conserved F or W. The D gene is left open where the match is weak. Clone size is given for some rows only: seen once, a few or many times, or a class if the clone is expanded.

abundance	v_gene	j_gene	d_gene	CDR3aa	CDR3nt
-	TRBV20-1	TRBJ2-1	-	CSARFLQTGYNEQFF	TGCAGTGCTAGATTTCTACAGACGGGGTACAATGAGCAGTTCTTC
few	TRBV9	TRBJ2-5	-	CASSVAPSEETQYF	TGTGCCAGCAGCGTAGCGCCTTCCGAAGAGACCCAGTACTTC
-	TRBV7-2	TRBJ2-3	-	CASSLASARTTDTQYF	TGTGCCAGCAGCTTAGCGAGTGCTAGGACGACAGATACGCAGTATTTT
few	TRBV29-1	TRBJ2-5	-	CSVDGTGGGLAGEETQYF	TGCAGCGTCGACGGGACAGGGGGAGGACTAGCGGGTGAAGAGACCCAGTACTTC
many	TRBV12-3/TRBV12-4	TRBJ2-7	TRBD1	CASTGDSTLGPQYF	TGTGCCAGCACCGGGGACAGTACTCTAGGCCCGCAGTACTTC
few	TRBV7-2	TRBJ1-2	TRBD1	CASSMDRGLYGYTF	TGTGCCAGCAGCATGGACAGGGGGCTCTATGGCTACACCTTC
-	TRBV6-5	TRBJ1-4	-	CASSYSGTPNEKLFF	TGTGCCAGCAGTTACTCCGGGACCCCTAATGAAAAACTGTTTTTT
-	TRBV20-1	TRBJ1-4	-	CSARDPGGTENEKLFF	TGCAGTGCTAGAGACCCGGGAGGGACGGAGAATGAAAAACTGTTTTTT
many	TRBV29-1	TRBJ2-1	-	CSVALRRSTRSSYNEQFF	TGCAGCGTTGCCCTACGCAGATCGACGCGGAGCTCCTACAATGAGCAGTTCTTC
-	TRBV20-1	TRBJ2-3	-	CSAMTVTSTDTQYF	TGCAGTGCTATGACAGTCACCAGCACAGATACGCAGTATTTT
-	TRBV7-3	TRBJ2-7	-	CASSSQGGGEQYF	TGTGCCAGCAGCTCTCAGGGCGGCGGCGAGCAGTACTTC
-	TRBV18	TRBJ2-1	TRBD2	CASSPPRILAGGANEQFF	TGTGCCAGCTCACCTCCGAGGATTTTAGCGGGAGGTGCCAATGAGCAGTTCTTC
-	TRBV11-2	TRBJ2-1	TRBD2	CASSFLSSGGVNEQFF	TGTGCCAGCAGCTTCCTATCTAGCGGGGGGGTGAATGAGCAGTTCTTC
few	TRBV7-2	TRBJ1-2	-	CASPRYTF	TGTGCCAGCCCCCGCTACACCTTC
many	TRBV20-1	TRBJ1-5	-	CSAAGIYSNQPQHF	TGCAGTGCAGCGGGAATTTATAGCAATCAGCCCCAGCATTTT
-	TRBV18	TRBJ2-1	TRBD2	CASRLAGSSYNEQFF	TGTGCCAGCCGCTTAGCGGGAAGCTCCTACAATGAGCAGTTCTTC
few	TRBV7-2	TRBJ2-1	TRBD1	CASSFGTGSYEQFF	TGTGCCAGCAGCTTCGGGACAGGTTCCTATGAGCAGTTCTTC
-	TRBV6-2/TRBV6-3	TRBJ2-1	TRBD2	CASTRTSGTYNEQFF	TGTGCCAGCACTAGGACTAGCGGGACCTACAATGAGCAGTTCTTC
-	TRBV28	TRBJ1-4	-	CASSSGAGGEKLFF	TGTGCCAGCAGTTCTGGGGCCGGCGGGGAAAAACTGTTTTTT
-	TRBV11-2	TRBJ1-2	-	CASSLERQSYGYTF	TGTGCCAGCAGCTTAGAACGGCAGTCCTATGGCTACACCTTC
-	TRBV20-1	TRBJ2-1	TRBD2	CSAKDHSGRRSYNEQFF	TGCAGTGCCAAAGATCATAGCGGGAGGAGGTCCTACAATGAGCAGTTCTTC
-	TRBV20-1	TRBJ2-1	-	CSAFGQTYNEQFF	TGCAGTGCATTCGGACAGACCTACAATGAGCAGTTCTTC
-	TRBV19	TRBJ2-5	TRBD2	CASSPSGLAREETQYF	TGTGCCAGTAGTCCCTCGGGACTAGCCAGGGAAGAGACCCAGTACTTC
few	TRBV7-3	TRBJ2-7	TRBD2	CASSLSGSPPTEQYF	TGTGCCAGCAGCCTTAGCGGGAGCCCCCCCACCGAGCAGTACTTC
few	TRBV9	TRBJ2-7	TRBD1	CASSVGTGGPREQYF	TGTGCCAGCAGCGTGGGAACAGGGGGTCCTCGCGAGCAGTACTTC
few	TRBV7-9	TRBJ1-5	-	CASSPSGGGGEGPQHF	TGTGCCAGCAGCCCGAGTGGGGGGGGTGGTGAAGGGCCCCAGCATTTT
-	TRBV5-1	TRBJ2-1	TRBD2	CASSSGLALVKYNEQFF	TGCGCCAGCAGCTCAGGACTAGCGCTTGTAAAATACAATGAGCAGTTCTTC
few	TRBV7-2	TRBJ2-3	TRBD2	CASSLMAGGSTDTQYF	TGTGCCAGCAGCTTAATGGCGGGGGGAAGCACAGATACGCAGTATTTT
few	TRBV20-1	TRBJ1-2	-	CSARRGTPPGYGYTF	TGCAGTGCTAGACGGGGGACACCCCCAGGCTATGGCTACACCTTC
many	TRBV27	TRBJ2-6	-	CASSPGANVLTF	TGTGCCAGCAGCCCTGGAGCCAACGTCCTGACTTTC
-	TRBV5-1	TRBJ2-1	-	CASSGPSYNEQFF	TGCGCCAGCAGCGGGCCCTCCTACAATGAGCAGTTCTTC
-	TRBV7-2	TRBJ2-5	TRBD2	CASSLVRGRSHETQYF	TGTGCCAGCAGCTTAGTTCGCGGGAGGAGCCATGAGACCCAGTACTTC
few	TRBV7-3	TRBJ2-5	TRBD2	CASSSAGGFQETQYF	TGTGCCAGCAGCTCAGCGGGAGGTTTTCAAGAGACCCAGTACTTC
-	TRBV5-1	TRBJ2-2	TRBD2	CASCPGGGTGELFF	TGCGCCAGCTGTCCGGGAGGCGGCACCGGGGAGCTGTTTTTT
-	TRBV20-1	TRBJ2-1	-	CSARGTGNRMNEQFF	TGCAGTGCTAGGGGGACCGGAAATAGGATGAATGAGCAGTTCTTC
few	TRBV30	TRBJ1-5	-	CAWSVNSNQPQHF	TGTGCCTGGAGTGTTAATAGCAATCAGCCCCAGCATTTT